The table lists the clone carrying this T cell receptor beta chain with many counts. Its matching antigen is unknown. The TCR beta CDR3 regions underwent amplification from RNA transcripts. A first-round RT-PCR used HTBI primers, followed by a second-round multiplex PCR. TCRdb re-called the multiplex PCR reads through MiXCR, storing one row per CDR3 protein. The table includes some 1.1 million distinct CDR3 sequences, about 36% detected once. Serum thyroxine and TRAb, along with clinical symptoms, thyroid ultrasound and orbital computed tomography, were what diagnosis relied on. Trimming left V 5 bases short and J 3 bases short, with 13 bases between. CDR1 is LNHDA, CDR2 SQIVND, per germline (reference sequence). The CDR3 contains 15 residues. This specimen comes from a study of Graves' ophthalmopathy and Graves' hyperthyroidism. Whole-study results and caveats: Blood samples also showed most expanded thyroid clonotypes exceeding 0.001 frequency.

The rearrangement uses TRBV19 and TRBJ2-2; D possibly matches TRBD1 or TRBD2 (6 bases each). The source of this sequence is an adult man with Graves' hyperthyroidism. The sequencing sample was made of peripheral blood or thyroid tissue (not recorded which). CDR3 region: CASSGGTFDTGELFF. The DNA for the CDR3 is TGTGCCAGTAGTGGCGGGACATTCGACACCGGGGAGCTGTTTTTT.